This T cell receptor beta chain was profiled in a study of blood T cell repertoires in COVID-19. With 2 bases removed from V and 5 bases from J, the gap between germline ends came to 13 bases. The germline CDR1 and CDR2 sequences are MNHNY and SVGAGI (reference sequence). This CDR3 contains 15 residues. In the original analysis: Nucleated cell counts were estimated from reference gene primer amplification. Profiling relied on immunoSEQ multiplex PCR, and the TCRdb table lists in-frame clones only, not all of them. V and J calls and clone size come straight from that table; D and trimming were deduced from the DNA. The table has under 300,000 clones, 86% seen once; the top ten hold about 2%.

The sequence derives from a man under 40 who had recovered from COVID-19. The chain carries TRBV6-6 and TRBJ1-3; a possible D gene is TRBD1 (6 bases). What was sequenced was peripheral blood. The CDR3 DNA sequence: TGTGCCAGCAGTTACGGGTCAGGGGCGAGAAACACCATATATTTT. Translating it yields CASSYGSGARNTIYF.